This T cell receptor (beta chain) was captured in a study of blood T cell repertoires in COVID-19. Across the whole study: The samples span acute and convalescent COVID-19 from the United States, Italy and Spain. T cells, B-cell-depleted T cells, or PBMCs supplied cDNA or gDNA.

Authors' data handling: Amplification from reference gene primers served as the basis for estimated nucleated cell counts. Libraries were prepared by immunoSEQ multiplex PCR; TCRdb keeps only in-frame clonotypes and omits some of them. V and J calls plus clone size are reproduced from that table; the DNA served to infer D and trimming. Seen here are 25,000 to 30,000 clones, roughly 89% observed once, and the top ten hold approximately 49%. V lost 5 bases, J lost 7 bases, and 11 bases stayed unmatched. Germline CDR1 is SEHNR and CDR2 is FQNEAQ (reference sequence). The CDR3 contains 16 residues. The chain recombines TRBV7-9 with TRBJ1-6; TRBD1 agrees at 7 bases. The receptor comes from a human donor with acute or convalescent COVID-19. The donor label of this sample is uncertain. What was sequenced was peripheral blood. The CDR3 DNA sequence: TGTGCCAGCAGCCCCATAGGTTCCAGGGGGAATTCACCCCTCCACTTT. Protein sequence: CASSPIGSRGNSPLHF.